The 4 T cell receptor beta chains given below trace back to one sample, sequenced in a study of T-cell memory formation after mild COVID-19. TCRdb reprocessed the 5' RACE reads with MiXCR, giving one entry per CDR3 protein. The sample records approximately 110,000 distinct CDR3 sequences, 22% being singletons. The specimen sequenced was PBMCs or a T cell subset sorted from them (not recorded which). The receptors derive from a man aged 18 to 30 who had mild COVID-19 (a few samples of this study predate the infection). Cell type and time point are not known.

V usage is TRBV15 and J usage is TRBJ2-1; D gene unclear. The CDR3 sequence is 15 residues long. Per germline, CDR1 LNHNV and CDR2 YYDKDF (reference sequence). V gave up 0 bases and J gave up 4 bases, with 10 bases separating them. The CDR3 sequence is CATSRDHSGYNEQFF. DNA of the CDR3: TGTGCCACCAGCAGAGATCACAGTGGATACAATGAGCAGTTCTTC.

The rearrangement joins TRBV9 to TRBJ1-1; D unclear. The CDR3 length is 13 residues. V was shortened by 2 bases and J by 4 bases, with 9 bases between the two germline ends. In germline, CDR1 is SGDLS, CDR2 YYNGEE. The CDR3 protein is CASSVSSGTEAFF. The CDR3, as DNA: TGTGCCAGCAGCGTGAGTTCGGGCACTGAAGCTTTCTTT.

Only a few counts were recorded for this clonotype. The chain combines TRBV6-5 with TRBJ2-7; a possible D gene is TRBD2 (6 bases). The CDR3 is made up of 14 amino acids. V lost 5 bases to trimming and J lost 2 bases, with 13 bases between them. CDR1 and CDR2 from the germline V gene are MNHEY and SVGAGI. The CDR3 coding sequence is TGTGCCAGCAGTCTAGTGGAGGGCGCCTACGAGCAGTACGTC. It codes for CASSLVEGAYEQYV.

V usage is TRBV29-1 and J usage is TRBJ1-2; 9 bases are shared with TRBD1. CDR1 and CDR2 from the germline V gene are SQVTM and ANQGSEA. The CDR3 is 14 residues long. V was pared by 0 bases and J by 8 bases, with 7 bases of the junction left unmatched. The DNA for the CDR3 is TGCAGCGTTGAAGAGTATACAGGGGGCAAGGGCTACACCTTC. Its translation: CSVEEYTGGKGYTF.